This T cell receptor beta chain was captured in a study of blood T cell repertoires in COVID-19. On the study more broadly: Italy, Spain and the United States were the sources of the convalescent and acute COVID-19 samples. T cells, B-cell-depleted T cells, or PBMCs provided the cDNA or gDNA that served as material.

About this clone itself: Other nucleotide sequences in the sample specify the same CDR3.

In the source study's methods: Estimation of nucleated cell counts was performed using reference gene primer amplification. TCRdb's table, derived via immunoSEQ multiplex PCR, lists solely in-frame clones and lacks some. The DNA gave D and trimming, while V, J and clone size come from that table. The data contain more than 95,000 clones, about 88% of them singletons. V was clipped by 0 bases and J by 1 base, with 6 bases between them. CDR3 length: 14 residues. Germline loops: CDR1 KGHSH, CDR2 LQKENI. The chain uses TRBV18 and TRBJ1-1; possibly TRBD1 for D (5 bases). The origin of this receptor is a human donor in a cohort sampled during active COVID-19. Sequencing was done on a sample of peripheral blood. The chain's CDR3 is CASSPPGGNTEAFF. The CDR3 coding sequence is TGTGCCAGCTCACCACCGGGGGGGAACACTGAAGCTTTCTTT.